Following are 3 T cell receptor beta chains from one sample sequenced in a study of vaccination effects on CD4 cells after COVID-19. Their specific antigens are unknown. In the ViraFEST assay, antigen-specific CD4+ clonotypes were identified by expansion after peptide-pool stimulation. After around ten days in culture, the CD4+ T cells were isolated. By PCR, the person was confirmed to have had SARS-CoV-2 infection between March and December 2020. The repertoire was sequenced with immunoSEQ multiplex PCR; TCRdb's copy has only in-frame clones and lacks some. The table shows 60,000 to 75,000 clones, with 73% occurring only once. This material consisted of CD4+ T cells from PBMCs cultured with HIV peptides, taken before COVID-19 vaccination. Subset here: HIV-1 Nef peptide pool negative control/reference culture. Source of these receptors: a human donor who had a prior SARS-CoV-2 infection.

This clone occurred a few times. The chain is built from TRBV10-3 and TRBJ2-3; TRBD2 is a possible D gene (6 bases). Looked up from germline, CDR1 is ENHRY and CDR2 is SYGVKD. V was trimmed by 6 bases and J by 2 bases, leaving 30 bases between them. The CDR3 has 20 amino acids. CDR3: CAIREALVHGRNRNTDTQYF. Written as DNA, the CDR3 is TGTGCCATCAGGGAGGCCCTCGTCCACGGGAGAAACCGGAACACAGATACGCAGTATTTT.

This clone showed up just once. V gene TRBV6-1 combines with J gene TRBJ1-6; tentatively, D is TRBD1 (5 bases). Germline V gene lookup returns CDR1 MNHNS and CDR2 SASEGT. V dropped 0 bases and J dropped 7 bases, with 16 bases sitting between them. The CDR3 covers 17 residues. The DNA for the CDR3 is TGTGCCAGCAGTGAAGCGCTGCCCAGGGTCACGAATTCACCCCTCCACTTT. Encoded protein: CASSEALPRVTNSPLHF.

V and J are TRBV11-2 and TRBJ2-6; tentative D call: TRBD2 (6 bases). V shed 5 bases and J shed 0 bases, with 11 bases lying between them. Germline V gives CDR1 SGHAT, CDR2 FQNNGV. The length of the CDR3 is 16 residues. Here the CDR3 DNA reads TGTGCCAGCAGCGGTTGGAGGGCCTCTGGGGCCAACGTCCTGACTTTC. Its protein product is CASSGWRASGANVLTF.